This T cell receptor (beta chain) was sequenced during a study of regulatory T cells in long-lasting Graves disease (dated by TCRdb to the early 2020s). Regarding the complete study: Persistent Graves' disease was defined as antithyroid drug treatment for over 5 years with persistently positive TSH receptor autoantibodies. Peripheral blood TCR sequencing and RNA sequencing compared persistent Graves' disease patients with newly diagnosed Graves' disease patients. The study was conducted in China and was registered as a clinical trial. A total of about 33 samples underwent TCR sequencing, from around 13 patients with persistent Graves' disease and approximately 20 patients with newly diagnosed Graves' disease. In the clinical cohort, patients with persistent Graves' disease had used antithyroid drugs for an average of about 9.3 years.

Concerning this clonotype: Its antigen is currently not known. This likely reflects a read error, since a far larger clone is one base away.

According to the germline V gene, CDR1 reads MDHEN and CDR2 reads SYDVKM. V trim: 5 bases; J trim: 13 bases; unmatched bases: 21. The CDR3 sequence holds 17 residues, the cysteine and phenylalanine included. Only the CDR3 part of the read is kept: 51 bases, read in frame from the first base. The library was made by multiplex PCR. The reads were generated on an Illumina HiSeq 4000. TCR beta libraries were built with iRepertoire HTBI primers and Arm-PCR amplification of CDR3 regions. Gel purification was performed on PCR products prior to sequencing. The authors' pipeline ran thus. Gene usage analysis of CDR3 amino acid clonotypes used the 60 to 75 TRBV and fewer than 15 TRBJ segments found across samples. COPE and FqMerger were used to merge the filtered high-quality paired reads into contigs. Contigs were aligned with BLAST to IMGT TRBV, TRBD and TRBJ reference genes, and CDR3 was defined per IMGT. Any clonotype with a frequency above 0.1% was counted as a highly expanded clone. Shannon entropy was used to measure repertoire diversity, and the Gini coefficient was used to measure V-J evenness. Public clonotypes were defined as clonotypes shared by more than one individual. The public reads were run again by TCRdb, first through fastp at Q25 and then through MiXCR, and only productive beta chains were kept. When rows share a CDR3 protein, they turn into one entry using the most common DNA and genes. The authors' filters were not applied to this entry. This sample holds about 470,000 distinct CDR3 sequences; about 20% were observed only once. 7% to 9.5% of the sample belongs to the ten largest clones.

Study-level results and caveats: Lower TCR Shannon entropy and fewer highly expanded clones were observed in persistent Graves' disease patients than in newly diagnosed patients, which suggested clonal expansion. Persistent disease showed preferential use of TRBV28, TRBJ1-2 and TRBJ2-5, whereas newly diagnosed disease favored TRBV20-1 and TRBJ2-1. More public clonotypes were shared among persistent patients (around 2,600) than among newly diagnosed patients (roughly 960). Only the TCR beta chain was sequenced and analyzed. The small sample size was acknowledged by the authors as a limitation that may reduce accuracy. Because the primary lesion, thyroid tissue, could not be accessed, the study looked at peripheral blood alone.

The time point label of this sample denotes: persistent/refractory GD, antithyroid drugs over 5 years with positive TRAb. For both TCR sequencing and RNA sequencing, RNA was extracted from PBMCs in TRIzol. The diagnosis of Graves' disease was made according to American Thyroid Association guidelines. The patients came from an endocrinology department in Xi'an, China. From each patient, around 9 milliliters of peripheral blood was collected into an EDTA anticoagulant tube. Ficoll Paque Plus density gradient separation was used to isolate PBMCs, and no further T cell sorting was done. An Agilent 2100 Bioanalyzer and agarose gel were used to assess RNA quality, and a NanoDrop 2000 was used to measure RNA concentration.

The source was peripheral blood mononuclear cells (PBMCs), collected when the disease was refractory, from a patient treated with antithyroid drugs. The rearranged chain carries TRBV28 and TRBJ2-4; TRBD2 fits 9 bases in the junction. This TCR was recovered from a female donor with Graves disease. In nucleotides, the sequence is TGTGCCAGCAGTGAGGGACTAGCCCGACTACCCAAGGAGGCCCAGTACTTC. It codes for CASSEGLARLPKEAQYF.